These 2 T cell receptor beta chains originate from one sample sequenced in a study of T cell repertoires in cytomegalovirus infection. MiXCR was run by TCRdb on the reads, yielding one entry per CDR3 protein. Among about 180,000 distinct CDR3 sequences listed, about 18% were seen once. The sequenced material came from CD8+ T cells from PBMCs. These receptors came from a human donor in good health (CMV status not recorded). Some clones in this sample may be carry-over from other donors' samples.

This CDR3 is CASRGGEELFF. In nucleotides, the CDR3 is TGTGCCAGCAGAGGGGGAGAGGAGCTGTTTTTT. The chain has TRBV7-6 and TRBJ2-2; D might be TRBD1 (6 bases). The ends were cut back, 6 bases at V and 10 bases at J, with 9 bases in the middle. The germline V gene has CDR1 SGHVS and CDR2 FNYEAQ. This CDR3 contains 11 residues.

This clonotype was detected a few times. The chain combines TRBV6-2 or TRBV6-3 with TRBJ2-4; D not resolved. The V end lost 5 bases, the J end lost 5 bases, and 13 bases lay between the germline ends. Per the germline V gene, CDR1 is MNHEY and CDR2 is SVGEGT. This CDR3 is built from 14 residues. DNA for the CDR3: TGTGCCAGCAGTAAGACGACACCGCAAAACATTCAGTACTTC. This encodes CASSKTTPQNIQYF.